The clone carrying this T cell receptor beta chain has only a few counts. Its antigen is currently unknown. Three rounds of nested PCR, following a modified ARM-PCR protocol, produced the TCRbeta library. TCRdb redid the calling of the multiplex PCR reads with MiXCR, one entry per CDR3 protein. The sample records more than 55,000 distinct CDR3 sequences, 61% being singletons. Germline V gene data show CDR1 as SQVTM and CDR2 as ANQGSEA. This CDR3 contains 13 residues. This entry is derived from a study of tumor and adjacent non-tumor tissue in lung cancer. Study information: The cohort had roughly 12 adenocarcinoma, 2 squamous cell and 1 small cell patients. The patients, roughly 10 men and about 5 women, were roughly 30 to 76 with stage I to III disease. Study results and limitations: Normal lung showed higher cumulative top 100 clone frequency than tumor. Tumor tissue had significantly higher TCR diversity than normal lung.

No cell sorting was done before RNA was extracted from the tissue. Distant lung tissue was collected more than 3 cm away from the tumor edge. This chain uses TRBV29-1 with TRBJ1-2; TRBD1 agrees at 7 bases. Specimen: distant non-tumor lung tissue. This receptor was obtained from a man in his 70s with non-small cell lung cancer. CDR3 loop: CGVSQGIGYGYTF. CDR3 DNA sequence: TGCGGTGTATCACAGGGGATTGGCTATGGCTACACCTTC.